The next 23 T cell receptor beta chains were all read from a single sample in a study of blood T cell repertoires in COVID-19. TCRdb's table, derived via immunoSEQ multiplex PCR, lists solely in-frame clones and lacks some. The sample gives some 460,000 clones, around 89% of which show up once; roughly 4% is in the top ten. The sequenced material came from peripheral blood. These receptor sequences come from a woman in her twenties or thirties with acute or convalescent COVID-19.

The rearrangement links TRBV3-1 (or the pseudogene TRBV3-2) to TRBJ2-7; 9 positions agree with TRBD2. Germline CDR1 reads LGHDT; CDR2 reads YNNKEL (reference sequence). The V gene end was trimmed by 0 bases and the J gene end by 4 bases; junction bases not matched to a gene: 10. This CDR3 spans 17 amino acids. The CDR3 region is CASSQDPSLAGRYEQYF. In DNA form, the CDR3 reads TGTGCCAGCAGCCAAGATCCTTCGCTAGCGGGGCGGTACGAGCAGTACTTC.

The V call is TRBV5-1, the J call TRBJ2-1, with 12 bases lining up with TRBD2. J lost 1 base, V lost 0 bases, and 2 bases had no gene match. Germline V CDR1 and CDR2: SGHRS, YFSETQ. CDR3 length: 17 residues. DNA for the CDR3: TGCGCCAGCAGCTTGGGAGGACTAGCGGGATCCTACAATGAGCAGTTCTTC. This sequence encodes CASSLGGLAGSYNEQFF.

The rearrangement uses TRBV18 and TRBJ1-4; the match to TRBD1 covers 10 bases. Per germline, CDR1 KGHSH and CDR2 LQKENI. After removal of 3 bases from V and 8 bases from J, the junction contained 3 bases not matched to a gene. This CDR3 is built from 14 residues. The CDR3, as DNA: TGTGCCAGCTCACCCGGGACAGGGGACGAAAAACTGTTTTTT. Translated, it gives CASSPGTGDEKLFF.

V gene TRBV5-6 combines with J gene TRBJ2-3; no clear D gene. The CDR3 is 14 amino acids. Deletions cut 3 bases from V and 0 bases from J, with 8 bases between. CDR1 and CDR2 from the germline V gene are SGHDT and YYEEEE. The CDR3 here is CASSWQSSTDTQYF. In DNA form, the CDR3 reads TGTGCCAGCAGCTGGCAATCGAGCACAGATACGCAGTATTTT.

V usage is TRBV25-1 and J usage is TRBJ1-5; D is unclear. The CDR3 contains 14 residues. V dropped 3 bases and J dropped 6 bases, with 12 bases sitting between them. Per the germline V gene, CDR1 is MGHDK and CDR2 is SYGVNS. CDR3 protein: CASSDAGYTQPQHF. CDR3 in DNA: TGTGCCAGCAGTGATGCCGGTTATACTCAGCCCCAGCATTTT.

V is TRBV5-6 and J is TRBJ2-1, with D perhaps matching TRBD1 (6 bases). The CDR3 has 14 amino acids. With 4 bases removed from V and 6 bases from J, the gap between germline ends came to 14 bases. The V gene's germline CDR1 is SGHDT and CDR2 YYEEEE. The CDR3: CASSVYGGLNEQFF. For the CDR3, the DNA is TGTGCCAGCAGCGTCTATGGGGGCCTCAATGAGCAGTTCTTC.

In nucleotides, the CDR3 is TGCAGCGTTGGCCAAGGAGACAGGGGCCCCTACGAGCAGTACTTC. As protein: CSVGQGDRGPYEQYF. This chain uses TRBV29-1 with TRBJ2-7; 8 bases are a match to TRBD1. Trimming removed 4 bases from V and 2 bases from J; junction bases left unmatched: 10. The CDR3 contains 15 residues. Germline CDR1 and CDR2: SQVTM and ANQGSEA.

In DNA form, the CDR3 reads TGTGCCAGCAGTTTATTGGGCGGGGGGATAAACTACAATGAGCAGTTCTTC. As protein: CASSLLGGGINYNEQFF. The chain is built from TRBV28 and TRBJ2-1; 8 nucleotides agree with TRBD2. Germline V CDR1 and CDR2: MDHEN, SYDVKM. Trimming removed 1 base from V and 3 bases from J; junction bases left unmatched: 8. This CDR3 contains 17 residues.

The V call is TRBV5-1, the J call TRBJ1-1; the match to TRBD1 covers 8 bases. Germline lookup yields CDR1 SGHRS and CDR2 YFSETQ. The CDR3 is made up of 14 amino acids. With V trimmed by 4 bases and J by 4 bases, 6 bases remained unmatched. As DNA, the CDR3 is TGCGCCAGCAGCGGACAGGGTTCGGTCACTGAAGCTTTCTTT. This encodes CASSGQGSVTEAFF.

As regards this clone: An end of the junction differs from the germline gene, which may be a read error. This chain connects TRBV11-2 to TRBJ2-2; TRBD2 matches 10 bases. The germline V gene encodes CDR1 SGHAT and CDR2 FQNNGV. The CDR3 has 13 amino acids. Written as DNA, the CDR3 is TGTGCCGGCAGCGGGGGGGCCCCCGGGGAGCTGTTTTTT. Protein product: CAGSGGAPGELFF.

In nucleotides, the CDR3 is TGTGCCAGCAGCAGTAGAGGGACTCCCACAGATACGCAGTATTTT. It encodes CASSSRGTPTDTQYF. This chain links TRBV7-3 with TRBJ2-3, with D possibly being TRBD2 (6 bases). Germline values: CDR1 SGHTA, CDR2 FQGTGA. The CDR3 is made up of 15 amino acids. V lost 5 bases, J lost 2 bases, and 14 bases lay in between.

The CDR3 sequence: CASGAGSEQYF. The CDR3 coding sequence is TGTGCCAGCGGGGCCGGGTCCGAGCAGTACTTC. The chain is built from TRBV28 and TRBJ2-7, with a tentative D call TRBD1 (5 bases). The V gene's germline CDR1 is MDHEN and CDR2 SYDVKM. The length of the CDR3 is 11 residues. Trimming stripped 8 bases from V and 6 bases from J, with 11 bases between.

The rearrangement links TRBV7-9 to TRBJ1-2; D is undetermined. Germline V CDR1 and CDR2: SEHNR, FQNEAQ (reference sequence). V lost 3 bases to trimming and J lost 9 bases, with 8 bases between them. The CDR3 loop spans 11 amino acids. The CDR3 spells CASSLSISYTF. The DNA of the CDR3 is TGTGCCAGCAGCTTGTCTATAAGCTACACCTTC.

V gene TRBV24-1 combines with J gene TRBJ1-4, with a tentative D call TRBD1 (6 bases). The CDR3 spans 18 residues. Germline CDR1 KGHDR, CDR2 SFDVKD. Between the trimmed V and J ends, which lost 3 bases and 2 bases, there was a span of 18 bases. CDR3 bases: TGTGCCACCAGTGATCGAGGGCCAGGGGAGAGTACTAATGAAAAACTGTTTTTT. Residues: CATSDRGPGESTNEKLFF.

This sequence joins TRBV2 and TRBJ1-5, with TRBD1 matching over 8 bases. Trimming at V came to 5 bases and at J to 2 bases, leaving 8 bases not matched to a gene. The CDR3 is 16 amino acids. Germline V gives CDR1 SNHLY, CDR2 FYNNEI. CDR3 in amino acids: CASSRRTGRGNQPQHF. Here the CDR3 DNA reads TGTGCCAGCAGTAGACGGACAGGGAGAGGCAATCAGCCCCAGCATTTT.

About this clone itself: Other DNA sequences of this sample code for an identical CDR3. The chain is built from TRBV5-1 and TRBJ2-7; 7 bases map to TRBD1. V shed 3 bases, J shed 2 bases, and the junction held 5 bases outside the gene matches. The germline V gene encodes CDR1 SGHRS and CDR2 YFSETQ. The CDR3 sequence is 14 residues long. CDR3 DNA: TGCGCCAGCAGCTCCTCAGGGACAGCCTACGAGCAGTACTTC. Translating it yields CASSSSGTAYEQYF.

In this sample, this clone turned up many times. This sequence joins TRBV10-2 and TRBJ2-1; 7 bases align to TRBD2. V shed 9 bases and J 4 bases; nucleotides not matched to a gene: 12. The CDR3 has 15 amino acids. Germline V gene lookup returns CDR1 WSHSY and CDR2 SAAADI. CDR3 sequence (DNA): TGCGCCAGTTCACCTACTAGCGCCGAATACAATGAGCAGTTCTTC. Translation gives CASSPTSAEYNEQFF.

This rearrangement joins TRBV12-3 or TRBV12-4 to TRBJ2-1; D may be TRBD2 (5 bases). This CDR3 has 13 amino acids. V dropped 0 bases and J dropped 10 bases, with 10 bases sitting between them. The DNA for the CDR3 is TGTGCCAGCAGTTTAGCGCGGGTAACGGAGCAGTTCTTC. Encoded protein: CASSLARVTEQFF.

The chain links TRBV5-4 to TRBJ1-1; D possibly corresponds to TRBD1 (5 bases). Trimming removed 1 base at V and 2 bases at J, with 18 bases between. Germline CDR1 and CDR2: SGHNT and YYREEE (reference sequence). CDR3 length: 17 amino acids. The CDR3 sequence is CASSLPPRRGDNTEAFF. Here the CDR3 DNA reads TGTGCCAGCAGCTTGCCGCCTCGGCGGGGGGACAACACTGAAGCTTTCTTT.

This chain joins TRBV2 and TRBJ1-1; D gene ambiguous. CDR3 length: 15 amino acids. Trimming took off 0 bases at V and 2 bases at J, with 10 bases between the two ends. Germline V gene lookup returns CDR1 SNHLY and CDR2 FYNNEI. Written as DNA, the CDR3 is TGTGCCAGCAGTGAAGCACGAGGTTATAACACTGAAGCTTTCTTT. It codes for CASSEARGYNTEAFF.

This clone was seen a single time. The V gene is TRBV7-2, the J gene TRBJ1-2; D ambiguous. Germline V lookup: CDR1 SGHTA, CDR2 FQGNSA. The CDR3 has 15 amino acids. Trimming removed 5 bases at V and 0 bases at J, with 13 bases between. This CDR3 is CASSPRSTANYGYTF. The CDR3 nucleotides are TGTGCCAGCAGCCCCCGGTCAACAGCTAACTATGGCTACACCTTC.

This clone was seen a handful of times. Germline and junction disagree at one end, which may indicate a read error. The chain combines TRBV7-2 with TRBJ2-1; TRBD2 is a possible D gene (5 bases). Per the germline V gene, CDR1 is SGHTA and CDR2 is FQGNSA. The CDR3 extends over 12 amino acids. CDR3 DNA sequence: TGTGCCAGCAGCTTACTGAATTTCCCCGGGGTCTTC. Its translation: CASSLLNFPGVF.

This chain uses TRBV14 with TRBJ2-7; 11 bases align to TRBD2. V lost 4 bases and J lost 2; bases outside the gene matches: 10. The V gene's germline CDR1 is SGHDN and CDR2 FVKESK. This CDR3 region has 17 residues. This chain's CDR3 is CASSLSWGLAAAYEQYF. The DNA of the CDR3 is TGTGCCAGCAGCCTCTCATGGGGACTAGCGGCTGCCTACGAGCAGTACTTC.